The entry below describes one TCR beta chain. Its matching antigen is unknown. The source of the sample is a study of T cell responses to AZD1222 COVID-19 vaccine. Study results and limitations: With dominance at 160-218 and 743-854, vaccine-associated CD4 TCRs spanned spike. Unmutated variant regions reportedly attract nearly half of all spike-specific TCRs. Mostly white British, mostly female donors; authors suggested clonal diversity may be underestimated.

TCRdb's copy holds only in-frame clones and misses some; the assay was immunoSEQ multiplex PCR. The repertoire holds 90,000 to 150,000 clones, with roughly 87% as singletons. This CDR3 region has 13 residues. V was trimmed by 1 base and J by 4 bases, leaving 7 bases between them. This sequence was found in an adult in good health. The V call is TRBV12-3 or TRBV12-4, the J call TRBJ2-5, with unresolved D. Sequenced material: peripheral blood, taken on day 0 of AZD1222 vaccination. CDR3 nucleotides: TGTGCCAGCAGTTTAGGAGGAATAGAGACCCAGTACTTC. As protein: CASSLGGIETQYF.